The following is a T cell receptor beta chain sequence with its context. The antigen is unknown. The data were taken from a study of T cell responses to AZD1222 COVID-19 vaccine. Data came from immunoSEQ multiplex PCR; TCRdb stores just in-frame clones and leaves some out. This sample has some 200,000 clones, with 80% to 95% found just once. Study-wide results and limits: CD4 TCRs linked to vaccination spanned spike, dominating at 160-218 and 743-854. Spike-specific TCR breadth and depth were elevated following two AZD1222 doses. Unmutated variant regions are reportedly the target of nearly half of TCRs that are spike-specific.

The CDR3 runs to 14 residues. The germline V and J ends were trimmed by 0 bases and 0 bases, with 6 bases remaining between them. The V gene's germline CDR1 is MNHEY and CDR2 SVGAGI. This TCR derives from an adult in good health. This chain connects TRBV6-5 to TRBJ2-7; no clear D gene. Sequences were derived from peripheral blood, sampled on day 0 of AZD1222 vaccination. The DNA of the CDR3 is TGTGCCAGCAGTTACTCGTACAGCTCCTACGAGCAGTACTTC. This translates into CASSYSYSSYEQYF.